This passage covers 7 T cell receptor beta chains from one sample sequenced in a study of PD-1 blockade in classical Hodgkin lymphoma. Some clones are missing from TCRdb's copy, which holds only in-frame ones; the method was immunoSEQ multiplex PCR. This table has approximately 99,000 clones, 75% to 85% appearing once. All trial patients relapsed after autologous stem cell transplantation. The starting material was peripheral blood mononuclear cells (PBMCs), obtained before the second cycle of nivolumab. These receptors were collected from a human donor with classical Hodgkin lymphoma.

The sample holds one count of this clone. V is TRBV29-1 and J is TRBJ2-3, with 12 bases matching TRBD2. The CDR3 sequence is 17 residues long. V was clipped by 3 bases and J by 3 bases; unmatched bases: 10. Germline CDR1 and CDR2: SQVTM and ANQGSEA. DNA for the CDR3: TGCAGCGTTGAGACAGTTTCGACTAGCGGGAGAACAGATACGCAGTATTTT. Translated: CSVETVSTSGRTDTQYF.

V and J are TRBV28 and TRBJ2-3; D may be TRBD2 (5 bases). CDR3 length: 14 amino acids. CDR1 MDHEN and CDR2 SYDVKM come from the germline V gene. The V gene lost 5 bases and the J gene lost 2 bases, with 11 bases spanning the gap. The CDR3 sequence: CASSGSPPTDTQYF. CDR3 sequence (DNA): TGTGCCAGCAGTGGGAGTCCCCCCACAGATACGCAGTATTTT. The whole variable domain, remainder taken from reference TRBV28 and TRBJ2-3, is DVKVTQSSRYLVKRTGEKVFLECVQDMDHENMFWYRQDPGLGLRLIYFSYDVKMKEKGDIPEGYSVSREKKERFSLILESASTNQTSMYLCASSGSPPTDTQYFGPGTRLTVL.

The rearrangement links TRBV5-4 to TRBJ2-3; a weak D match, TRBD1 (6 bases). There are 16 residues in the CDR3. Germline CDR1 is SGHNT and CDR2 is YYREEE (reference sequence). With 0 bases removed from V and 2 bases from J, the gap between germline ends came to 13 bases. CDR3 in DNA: TGTGCCAGCAGCTTGGAGGGGGTTAGAAACACAGATACGCAGTATTTT. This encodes CASSLEGVRNTDTQYF.

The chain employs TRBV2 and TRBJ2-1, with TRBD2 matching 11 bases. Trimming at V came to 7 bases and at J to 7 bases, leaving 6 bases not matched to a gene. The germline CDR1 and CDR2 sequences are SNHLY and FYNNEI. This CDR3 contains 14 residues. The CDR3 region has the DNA TGTGCCAGCATTAGACTAGCGGGATGGAATGAGCAGTTCTTC. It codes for CASIRLAGWNEQFF.

The CDR3 region is CASSAGTGGFSSTDTQYF. CDR3 coding DNA: TGTGCCAGCAGCGCCGGGACAGGGGGCTTTTCGAGCACAGATACGCAGTATTTT. This sequence joins TRBV5-4 and TRBJ2-3; 12 bases are a match to TRBD1. Germline trimming cut 4 bases from V and 0 bases from J; bases unmatched to any gene: 9. The germline V gene has CDR1 SGHNT and CDR2 YYREEE (reference sequence). This CDR3 spans 18 amino acids.

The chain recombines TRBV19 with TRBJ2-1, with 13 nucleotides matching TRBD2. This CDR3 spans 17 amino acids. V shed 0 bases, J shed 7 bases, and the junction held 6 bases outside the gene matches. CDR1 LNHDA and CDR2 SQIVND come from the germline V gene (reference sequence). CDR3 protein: CASSIDTGLAGVNEQFF. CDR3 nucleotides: TGTGCCAGTAGTATAGATACTGGACTAGCGGGAGTAAATGAGCAGTTCTTC. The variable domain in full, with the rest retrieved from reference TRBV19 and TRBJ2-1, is DGGITQSPKYLFRKEGQNVTLSCEQNLNHDAMYWYRQDPGQGLRLIYYSQIVNDFQKGDIAEGYSVSREKKESFPLTVTSAQKNPTAFYLCASSIDTGLAGVNEQFFGPGTRLTVL.

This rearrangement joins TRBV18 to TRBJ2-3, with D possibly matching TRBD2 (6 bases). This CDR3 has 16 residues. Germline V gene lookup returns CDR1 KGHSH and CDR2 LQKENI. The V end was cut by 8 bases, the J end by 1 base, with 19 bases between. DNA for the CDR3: TGTGCCAGCGCGGGACCCTTGGGTGCGGGCACAGATACGCAGTATTTT. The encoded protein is CASAGPLGAGTDTQYF.